Shown below are 4 T cell receptor beta chains from a single sample sequenced in a study of tumor-infiltrating lymphocytes in primary liver carcinoma. TCR beta cDNA came from about 0.45 ug total RNA, primed with a constant-region primer. For TCR beta, libraries were produced by three nested multiplex PCR rounds using slightly modified ARM-PCR. The study ran its first two PCR rounds for about 11 cycles each, using TRBV1-TRBV30 forward primers and a C-beta reverse primer. From the multiplex PCR reads, TCRdb called clonotypes with MiXCR, one entry per CDR3 protein. Here the sample spans some 180,000 distinct CDR3 sequences, about 60% being singletons. Blood RNA was derived from unsorted whole blood, and germline DNA was extracted too. Material for sequencing was peripheral blood. The receptors were gathered from a middle-aged man with primary liver carcinoma and hepatitis B virus infection.

In regard to this clonotype: A much bigger clone sits one base away, suggesting this may be a read error. This chain uses TRBV11-2 with TRBJ2-7, with unresolved D. CDR1 is SGHAT, CDR2 FQNNGV, per germline. This CDR3 contains 13 residues. Here the CDR3 reads CAGSLGPPYEQYF. The DNA of the CDR3 is TGTGCCGGCAGCTTAGGGCCTCCATACGAGCAGTACTTC.

This clonotype came up many times. The chain employs TRBV29-1 and TRBJ1-1, with 8 positions matching TRBD1. Looked up from germline, CDR1 is SQVTM and CDR2 is ANQGSEA. CDR3 length: 14 amino acids. After removal of 1 base from V and 2 bases from J, the junction contained 3 bases not matched to a gene. The CDR3 bases are TGCAGCGTTGAAGTAGGACAGGGCAACACTGAAGCTTTCTTT. Protein: CSVEVGQGNTEAFF.

Details on this clonotype: It may be a read error: a sequence one base away is much more abundant. The chain links TRBV29-1 to TRBJ2-2, with 8 positions matching TRBD1. The germline gives CDR1 SQVTM, CDR2 ANQGSEA. The J segment lost 7 bases and the V segment lost 4 bases, leaving 8 bases of the junction unmatched. The CDR3 covers 14 residues. CDR3: CSVGQGAIGGELFF. DNA for the CDR3: TGCAGCGTTGGTCAGGGGGCCATTGGCGGGGAGCTGTTTTTT.

CDR3 sequence reads: CASSPPTGIYNEQFF. In DNA form, the CDR3 reads TGTGCCAGCAGTCCCCCTACAGGGATCTACAATGAGCAGTTCTTC. The rearrangement joins TRBV6-6 to TRBJ2-1; a possible D gene is TRBD1 (6 bases). The CDR3 runs to 15 residues. Trimming pared 5 bases from V and 3 bases from J, leaving 14 bases between. The germline V gene has CDR1 MNHNY and CDR2 SVGAGI (reference sequence).